The sequence of this T cell receptor beta chain was determined in a study of tumor-infiltrating lymphocytes in primary liver carcinoma (dated by TCRdb to 2016 to 2017). Background on the whole study: Of the five patients, three men and two women aged 30 to 69 years, four had hepatocellular carcinoma and one had combined HCC and intrahepatic cholangiocarcinoma. The five patients had tumors of stage T1-T3 N0M0, with maximum diameters ranging from roughly 4.2 to 11 cm. Samples yielded roughly 3.5 to 8 million productive TCRbeta reads; read depth did not differ significantly between tissue types. Technical replicate repertoires showed high reproducibility, with mean shared-clone rates about 0.91 and correlation coefficients above 0.95. For each liver tumor, the study sampled five regions along with adjacent normal tissue and blood, and applied TCRbeta repertoire sequencing, expression microarrays and whole-exome sequencing. A total of roughly 35 specimens from 5 patients underwent TCRbeta repertoire sequencing, comprising around 25 tumor regions, 5 adjacent noncancerous liver tissues and 5 peripheral blood samples. The study at large found these results: Bulk unsorted samples precluded comparing CD4+ and CD8+ T cell repertoires. With just 4 to 6 patients in the study, the authors point out that the findings should be validated in a larger study. The top 250 clones accounted for a significantly greater share of the repertoire in tumors than in blood (p = 0.039). Consistent with antigen-driven expansion, pairs of tumor regions showed higher repertoire overlap (mean around 36%) than either tumor-adjacent pairs (approximately 17%) or tumor-blood pairs (roughly 14%). Only the TCR beta chain was sequenced, which likely underestimates true repertoire diversity because unpaired alpha chains were not captured.

Including cysteine and phenylalanine, the CDR3 has 13 amino acids. Only CDR3 DNA is held: 39 bases, read in frame from base 1. CDR1 SGHRS and CDR2 YFSETQ are derived from the germline V gene. Trimming takes 3 bases from V and 5 bases from J, and the germline ends sit 11 bases apart. Total RNA and DNA were co-extracted from roughly 18-30 mg of bulk tissue with the AllPrep DNA/RNA mini kit, without cell sorting. Between November 2015 and 2016, 4 or 5 patients in China with histopathologically diagnosed primary liver carcinoma had surgical resection. At the time of sampling, the patients had chronic HBV infection and had not received any treatment. Fresh tumor and adjacent tissue pieces were bisected; one half was stored in RNAlater at -80°C, the other sent for histology. In its sample, this clonotype was seen a few times. No antigen is known for it. No much larger clone exists at a distance of one base, and base qualities are not known.

A constant-region primer and ProtoScript II reverse transcriptase were used to reverse-transcribe TCRbeta-specific cDNA from approximately 550 ng total RNA. Construction of the TCRbeta libraries relied on three nested rounds of multiplex PCR, following a slightly modified ARM-PCR procedure. Multiplex TRBV1-TRBV30 forward primers and a Cbeta reverse primer were used in the first two PCR rounds, each of which was run for approximately 11 cycles. Sample barcodes and Illumina adapters were added in a final 25-cycle PCR with Deep VentR polymerase. Before sequencing, amplicons between 200 and 500 bp were purified from gel using a QIAquick gel extraction kit. An Illumina HiSeq 2500 was used to sequence the TCRbeta amplicons, generating 250-bp paired-end reads. Turning to the authors' computational methods: Reads were quality-trimmed with Trimmomatic v0.33, and paired reads were merged with FLASH v1.2.11 to recover full CDR3 sequences. V, D and J germline segments were assigned to the rearranged TCRbeta sequences using MiGEC v1.2.1b. Clonotype statistics and Shannon-Wiener diversity indices were calculated with VDJtools v1.0.0. To cut down on sampling bias, every analysis after diversity analysis relied on just the 250 most abundant clonotypes from each sample. TCRdb reran the public reads through fastp at Q25 and MiXCR, keeping productive beta chains. Rows with a matching CDR3 protein are joined into one entry that keeps the most common DNA and genes. TCRdb, not the original authors, processed these V and J calls. The sample table contains 95,000 to 150,000 distinct CDR3 sequences; only one count was recorded for less than 75% of them. The ten largest make up 8.1% of the sample.

The TCR sequence derives from a woman between 55 and 75 years old with primary liver carcinoma and hepatitis B virus infection. The material sequenced was tumor-adjacent normal liver tissue. This chain joins TRBV5-1 to TRBJ1-2; matching of 5 bases hints at TRBD1 as the D gene. The DNA sequence is as follows: TGCGCCAGCAGCTGGGGCATGGAGTATGGCTACACCTTC. The resulting protein is CASSWGMEYGYTF.